This record looks at one TCR beta chain sequence and its context. The CDR3 is made up of 15 amino acids. CDR1 and CDR2 (germline): MNHNY, SVGAGI (reference sequence). The V gene lost 6 bases and the J gene lost 6 bases, with 18 bases spanning the gap. TCRdb's table, derived via immunoSEQ multiplex PCR, lists solely in-frame clones and lacks some. The sample carries 5,000 to 7,000 clones, 91% recorded once. These data are taken from a study of blood T cell repertoires in COVID-19. The chain is built from TRBV6-6 and TRBJ2-1; perhaps TRBD1 as D (8 bases). Source material: peripheral blood. The TCR comes from a human donor in a cohort sampled during active COVID-19. The chain's CDR3 is CASSPRTGRGNEQFF. The DNA of the CDR3 is TGTGCCAGCAGCCCTAGGACAGGGAGGGGCAATGAGCAGTTCTTC.